The T cell receptor (beta chain) described here comes from a study of chemoradiotherapy in HPV16-positive cancers. Clones were sequenced by immunoSEQ multiplex PCR, and TCRdb holds only the in-frame ones, with some missing. The profile shows approximately 50,000 clones, around nine tenths of them singletons. The germline V gene has CDR1 SGHNT and CDR2 YENEEA. Trimming shortened V by 0 bases and J by 2 bases, and 10 bases separated the two germline ends. The CDR3 is made up of 15 amino acids. Samples were taken several times over chemoradiotherapy. Specimen: blood, collected from a patient who underwent chemoradiotherapy. This clonotype originated in a human donor with HPV-associated anogenital cancer. V usage is TRBV11-3 and J usage is TRBJ1-2; no clear D gene. The CDR3 here is CASSLDRGPNYGYTF. The DNA for the CDR3 is TGTGCCAGCAGCTTAGATAGAGGTCCGAACTATGGCTACACCTTC.